This T cell receptor (beta chain) was captured in a study of T cell clonality in common variable immunodeficiency. Notes on the study in general: Compared with controls, CVID subjects had fewer shared TCRbeta clones. CVID subjects had higher TCRbeta clonality than healthy controls, most marked in about a third. What drives increased CVID clonality needs T cell subpopulation sequencing.

Sequencing input was equivalent genomic DNA from CVID and controls. Sequenced by immunoSEQ multiplex PCR; TCRdb stores in-frame clones only, minus some. This sample carries around 47,000 clones and no singletons, and approximately 1.9% goes to the top ten. The germline CDR1 and CDR2 sequences are SGHRS and YFSETQ. V lost 5 bases, J lost 5 bases, and 5 bases stayed unmatched. The CDR3 extends over 13 amino acids. This clone was recorded at least ten times. Its matching antigen is unknown. The read comes to an end 3 residues before the CDR3 does, leaving the germline J gene to fill in the end. This receptor was identified in a person aged 18-70 years in good health. The genes are TRBV5-1 and TRBJ1-1; 8 bases are a match to TRBD1. The specimen was peripheral blood mononuclear cells. The CDR3 reads CASRQGDGTEAFF. The sequenced part of the CDR3 DNA is TGCGCCAGCAGACAGGGGGATGGAACTGAA.